A single sample gave rise to the 26 T cell receptor beta chains below, sequenced in a study of neoadjuvant anti-PD-1 for oral cavity cancer. Profiled with immunoSEQ multiplex PCR; TCRdb holds only in-frame clones, not every one. The sample records some 40,000 clones, 30% to 40% being singletons. Time point of the sample: after neoadjuvant nivolumab, at surgical resection. The specimen was tumor tissue, collected after nivolumab (anti-PD-1) treatment. Receptors originate from a person aged 40 to 85 with oral cavity squamous cell carcinoma.

The chain couples TRBV6-6 to TRBJ1-1; maybe TRBD1 (5 bases). Germline V gene sequence: CDR1 MNHNY, CDR2 SVGAGI (reference sequence). There are 14 residues in the CDR3. V lost 8 bases, J lost 4 bases, and 17 bases lay in between. The CDR3 nucleotides are TGTGCCAGCCGATTACAGGAGCGGGGCACTGAAGCTTTCTTT. Amino acid sequence: CASRLQERGTEAFF.

The genes are TRBV11-2 and TRBJ1-6; D gene ambiguous. The germline V and J ends were trimmed by 5 bases and 7 bases, with 12 bases remaining between them. Germline V gene data show CDR1 as SGHAT and CDR2 as FQNNGV. The CDR3 is 14 amino acids. CDR3 nucleotide sequence: TGTGCCAGCAGCAGCAGGTCGGGAAATTCACCCCTCCACTTT. Translation: CASSSRSGNSPLHF.

V and J are TRBV6-4 and TRBJ2-2; possible D gene TRBD1, 5 bases. The ends were cut back, 8 bases at V and 3 bases at J, with 10 bases in the middle. The CDR3 is 13 amino acids. Germline V lookup: CDR1 MRHNA, CDR2 SNTAGT. The CDR3 region has the DNA TGTGCCAGCCAGGGCCGGGACACCGGGGAGCTGTTTTTT. It specifies CASQGRDTGELFF.

This clone showed up many times. The J gene is TRBJ2-1, the V gene TRBV15; 7 bases agree with TRBD2. CDR3 size: 15 residues. Germline assignment: CDR1 LNHNV and CDR2 YYDKDF (reference sequence). V was clipped by 8 bases and J by 2 bases; unmatched bases: 9. CDR3 region: CATEESGNPYNEQFF. Here the CDR3 DNA reads TGTGCCACCGAGGAGAGCGGGAATCCCTACAATGAGCAGTTCTTC.

V and J are TRBV9 and TRBJ2-1; 7 positions agree with TRBD2. The V gene end was trimmed by 0 bases and the J gene end by 4 bases; junction bases not matched to a gene: 10. Germline V gene lookup returns CDR1 SGDLS and CDR2 YYNGEE. The CDR3 length is 17 residues. The DNA of the CDR3 is TGTGCCAGCAGCGTAGAGGTCGGGCTAGCGGCATACAATGAGCAGTTCTTC. Its protein is CASSVEVGLAAYNEQFF.

This clone came up a few times. The V call is TRBV6-6, the J call TRBJ2-1, with D maybe TRBD2 (5 bases). V lost 7 bases and J 7 bases, leaving 14 bases between the germline ends. CDR1 and CDR2 (germline): MNHNY, SVGAGI (reference sequence). The CDR3 runs to 13 residues. The CDR3 sequence: CASTFGLSNEQFF. CDR3 in DNA: TGTGCCAGCACCTTCGGACTCTCAAATGAGCAGTTCTTC.

This rearrangement joins TRBV6-5 to TRBJ1-2; D might be TRBD1 (6 bases). The germline V gene encodes CDR1 MNHEY and CDR2 SVGAGI. The CDR3 is made up of 13 amino acids. V lost 5 bases, J lost 6 bases, and 13 bases lay in between. In DNA form, the CDR3 reads TGTGCCAGCAGTAAATATCGGACAGATGGCTACACCTTC. Amino acid sequence: CASSKYRTDGYTF.

The V call is TRBV9, the J call TRBJ1-6; D is ambiguous. The CDR3 runs to 15 residues. Trimming shortened V by 5 bases and J by 6 bases, and 15 bases separated the two germline ends. Looked up from germline, CDR1 is SGDLS and CDR2 is YYNGEE. The CDR3 DNA sequence: TGTGCCAGCAGTTCGACCACATCCACTAATTCACCCCTCCACTTT. Encoded protein: CASSSTTSTNSPLHF.

CDR3 protein: CASSPDSGTYNEQFF. In nucleotides, the CDR3 is TGTGCCAGCAGCCCCGACAGCGGGACCTACAATGAGCAGTTCTTC. The V and J genes are TRBV11-2 and TRBJ2-1; 7 bases are a match to TRBD2. The CDR3 totals 15 residues. The germline CDR1 and CDR2 sequences are SGHAT and FQNNGV. Trimming removed 5 bases from V and 2 bases from J; junction bases left unmatched: 6.

This clone was counted only a few times. CDR3: CASSLRGTGTSAETQYF. The CDR3 DNA sequence: TGCGCCAGCAGCCTTAGGGGGACCGGGACTAGCGCTGAGACCCAGTACTTC. The chain uses TRBV5-1 and TRBJ2-5, with 10 bases identical to TRBD2. This CDR3 comprises 17 residues. V gave up 4 bases and J gave up 5 bases; unmatched junction bases: 14. Germline CDR1 and CDR2: SGHRS and YFSETQ.

This clone was observed many times. The CDR3 loop is CASSQVGREGPTGELFF. The CDR3 nucleotides read TGTGCCAGCAGCCAAGTCGGGCGGGAGGGCCCGACCGGGGAGCTGTTTTTT. The V and J genes are TRBV4-2 and TRBJ2-2; 9 bases are a match to TRBD2. Looked up from germline, CDR1 is LGHNA and CDR2 is YNFKEQ. This CDR3 has 17 residues. After removal of 1 base from V and 5 bases from J, the junction contained 8 bases not matched to a gene.

This clone occurred a few times. V usage is TRBV2 and J usage is TRBJ2-2, with D perhaps TRBD2 (6 bases). The CDR3 has 15 residues. Trimming took 6 bases from V and 5 from J, leaving 16 bases between them. Germline assignment: CDR1 SNHLY and CDR2 FYNNEI. The DNA of the CDR3 is TGTGCCAGCAGACCCACTAGCATCCGAACCGGGGAGCTGTTTTTT. This gives the protein CASRPTSIRTGELFF. Supplemented by reference TRBV2 and TRBJ2-2, the full variable domain reads EPEVTQTPSHQVTQMGQEVILRCVPISNHLYFYWYRQILGQKVEFLVSFYNNEISEKSEIFDDQFSVERPDGSNFTLKIRSTKLEDSAMYFCASRPTSIRTGELFFGEGSRLTVL.

This clone was recorded a few times. This chain uses TRBV14 with TRBJ2-7, with D possibly TRBD2 on 5 matching bases. Germline CDR1 and CDR2: SGHDN and FVKESK. V was clipped by 1 base and J by 5 bases, with 15 bases between them. The CDR3 is 15 amino acids. Here the CDR3 reads CASSQAPRGTHEQYF. DNA for the CDR3: TGTGCCAGCAGCCAAGCTCCCCGGGGTACCCACGAGCAGTACTTC.

This clone was observed many times. The genes are TRBV7-9 and TRBJ1-2, with D unresolved. Trimming took 5 bases from V and 6 from J, leaving 10 bases between them. The CDR3 sequence is 12 residues long. Per the germline V gene, CDR1 is SEHNR and CDR2 is FQNEAQ (reference sequence). The chain's CDR3 is CASSPSLDGYTF. CDR3 DNA: TGTGCCAGCAGCCCCTCGTTAGATGGCTACACCTTC.

The CDR3 bases are TGTGCCAGCAGCCCCGAGCGGGGGATCACAGATACGCAGTATTTT. Its protein is CASSPERGITDTQYF. The genes are TRBV7-8 and TRBJ2-3; 8 nucleotides match TRBD2. The CDR3 spans 15 residues. J was trimmed by 2 bases and V by 5 bases; bases with no gene match: 6. The germline CDR1 and CDR2 sequences are SGHVS and FQNEAQ.

Relative to its sample, this clone is medium-sized. V usage is TRBV11-2 and J usage is TRBJ2-3, with 10 bases matching TRBD2. Per the germline V gene, CDR1 is SGHAT and CDR2 is FQNNGV. V lost 0 bases, J lost 7 bases, and 7 bases stayed unmatched. The CDR3 runs 16 residues. The CDR3 DNA reads as TGTGCCAGCAGCTTAGACCCTAGCGGGAGACCAAATACGCAGTATTTT. It yields the protein CASSLDPSGRPNTQYF.

This clone came up a few times. V gene TRBV6-5 combines with J gene TRBJ1-6; 11 positions match TRBD1. The CDR3 loop spans 15 amino acids. Trimming took 6 bases from V and 9 from J; bases not matched to a gene: 7. CDR1 is MNHEY and CDR2 is SVGAGI in the germline V gene. This CDR3 is CASSSSGTGGSPLHF. The CDR3 region has the DNA TGTGCCAGCAGCTCCTCCGGGACAGGGGGTTCACCCCTCCACTTT.

The J gene is TRBJ1-3, the V gene TRBV5-4; perhaps TRBD1 as D (5 bases). Germline CDR1 is SGHNT and CDR2 is YYREEE (reference sequence). The CDR3 covers 16 residues. Trimming shortened V by 5 bases and J by 3 bases, and 18 bases separated the two germline ends. The CDR3 coding sequence is TGTGCCAGCAGTATTTTCCAGACTGGGGGTGGAAACACCATATATTTT. Translating it yields CASSIFQTGGGNTIYF. Using reference TRBV5-4 and TRBJ1-3 for the parts outside the CDR3, the full variable domain is ETGVTQSPTHLIKTRGQQVTLRCSSQSGHNTVSWYQQALGQGPQFIFQYYREEENGRGNFPPRFSGLQFPNYSSELNVNALELDDSALYLCASSIFQTGGGNTIYFGEGSWLTVV.

This chain connects TRBV29-1 to TRBJ2-5; D ambiguous. V lost 4 bases, J lost 1 base, and 13 bases lay in between. CDR1 is SQVTM, CDR2 ANQGSEA, per germline. This CDR3 comprises 14 residues. The CDR3 bases are TGCAGCGTTGCGGCTACCTCTCTCCAAGAGACCCAGTACTTC. Its translation: CSVAATSLQETQYF.

The V gene is TRBV6-6, the J gene TRBJ1-3; tentatively, D is TRBD1 (6 bases). The CDR3 runs 14 residues. Germline V gene lookup returns CDR1 MNHNY and CDR2 SVGAGI (reference sequence). Trimming took 8 bases from V and 4 from J, leaving 15 bases between them. The CDR3 loop reads CASGRRGSGNTIYF. Written as DNA, the CDR3 is TGTGCCAGCGGACGGAGGGGGTCCGGAAACACCATATATTTT.

This clone has at least ten counts. J is TRBJ1-1 and V is TRBV9; 7 bases align to TRBD1. The CDR3 is 15 amino acids. V was clipped by 0 bases and J by 1 base; unmatched bases: 3. The germline V gene encodes CDR1 SGDLS and CDR2 YYNGEE. This CDR3 reads CASSVEQGWNTEAFF. The CDR3 coding sequence is TGTGCCAGCAGCGTAGAACAGGGGTGGAACACTGAAGCTTTCTTT.

Here the CDR3 reads CASSLMAGRGETQYF. The CDR3 DNA sequence: TGCGCCAGCAGCTTGATGGCAGGGCGAGGGGAGACCCAGTACTTC. The rearrangement joins TRBV5-1 to TRBJ2-5; D may be TRBD1 or TRBD2 (5 bases each). The CDR3 spans 15 residues. Trimming pared 1 base from V and 5 bases from J, leaving 15 bases between. CDR1 SGHRS and CDR2 YFSETQ come from the germline V gene. The variable domain in full, with the rest retrieved from reference TRBV5-1 and TRBJ2-5, is KAGVTQTPRYLIKTRGQQVTLSCSPISGHRSVSWYQQTPGQGLQFLFEYFSETQRNKGNFPGRFSGRQFSNSRSEMNVSTLELGDSALYLCASSLMAGRGETQYFGPGTRLLVL.

This clone was seen more than once but under ten times. The V and J genes are TRBV19 and TRBJ2-4; D is unclear. Germline CDR1 is LNHDA and CDR2 is SQIVND (reference sequence). The CDR3 is made up of 13 amino acids. The germline V and J ends were trimmed by 5 bases and 4 bases, with 9 bases remaining between them. This chain's CDR3 is CASSVTQKNIQYF. The DNA of the CDR3 is TGTGCCAGTAGTGTTACACAGAAAAACATTCAGTACTTC.

This chain links TRBV10-3 with TRBJ2-7, with D possibly matching TRBD2 (6 bases). Germline CDR1 and CDR2: ENHRY and SYGVKD. The CDR3 is 11 residues long. The ends were cut back, 11 bases at V and 4 bases at J, with 12 bases in the middle. This chain's CDR3 is CASSEGYEQYF. As DNA, the CDR3 is TGTGCCTCTAGCGAGGGGTACGAGCAGTACTTC.

The J gene is TRBJ1-5, the V gene TRBV30, with a tentative D call TRBD1 (6 bases). The CDR3 length is 13 residues. Germline V CDR1 and CDR2: GTSNPN, SVGIG (reference sequence). Trimming took off 1 base at V and 5 bases at J, with 9 bases between the two ends. Here the CDR3 DNA reads TGTGCCTGGAGTGCCCAGGGGCATCAGCCCCAGCATTTT. Protein product: CAWSAQGHQPQHF.

The V gene is TRBV5-1, the J gene TRBJ2-1; 14 bases agree with TRBD2. Losses at the gene ends were 4 bases for V and 11 bases for J; bases not matched to a gene: 5. The CDR3 runs 14 residues. The germline V gene encodes CDR1 SGHRS and CDR2 YFSETQ. CDR3 in amino acids: CASSAGTSGGQQFF. The CDR3, as DNA: TGCGCCAGCAGCGCGGGGACTAGCGGGGGCCAGCAGTTCTTC.